These T cell receptor beta chains were read from a single sample in a study of cytomegalovirus exposure and HLA in healthy donors. The table came from immunoSEQ multiplex PCR; TCRdb's copy has only in-frame clones and leaves some out. Altogether fewer than 200,000 clones are present, about 71% being singletons, with the ten largest covering over 2.5%. Sequenced sample: PBMCs. These receptors were collected from a woman in her 30s in good health and CMV-seronegative. CDR3s include the opening cysteine and the closing phenylalanine or tryptophan. D genes are given only for firm matches. Size tells how often a clone was seen (once, few, many) or the class of an expanded clone, and some rows leave it out.

DNA	CDR3	V	size	D	length	J
TGTGCCAGTAGTATCGTGAGCGGCAATCAGCCCCAGCATTTT	CASSIVSGNQPQHF	TRBV19	.	.	14	TRBJ1-5
TGTGCCAGCAGCGGGGGGGGGTTGTATGGCTACACCTTC	CASSGGGLYGYTF	TRBV6-5	.	.	13	TRBJ1-2
TGTGCCAGCAGTAGGTCGGGAGGATTAATGAACACTGAAGCTTTCTTT	CASSRSGGLMNTEAFF	TRBV19	.	.	16	TRBJ1-1
TGTGCCAGCAGCTTGGTCTTTGCCGGAGACACAGATACGCAGTATTTT	CASSLVFAGDTDTQYF	TRBV5-4	.	.	16	TRBJ2-3
TGCGCCAGCAGCCAAGACCGGTCACCCCTCCACTTT	CASSQDRSPLHF	TRBV4-3	few	.	12	TRBJ1-6
TGTTCCAGCAGCTTAGTACAGTCAATCGATGGCTACACCTTC	CSSSLVQSIDGYTF	TRBV7-9	.	.	14	TRBJ1-2
TGTGCCAGCAGCTTAGGCGGGAGCAGGAGAGAGACCCAGTACTTC	CASSLGGSRRETQYF	TRBV11-2	.	TRBD2	15	TRBJ2-5
TGCGCCAGTACCGCGGCCGGGACAGGGATCCCAGGGGAGCAGTTCTTC	CASTAAGTGIPGEQFF	TRBV5-1	few	TRBD1	16	TRBJ2-1
TGTGCCAGCAGCGAAACTAGCGGGAGCTCCTACGAGCAGTACTTC	CASSETSGSSYEQYF	TRBV27	few	TRBD2	15	TRBJ2-7
TGCGCCAGCAGTTACCGCATCAGGTTTTCGGGAGATGGTGATGAAGCTTTCTTT	CASSYRIRFSGDGDEAFF	TRBV5-1	once	.	18	TRBJ1-1
TGTGCCAGCAGCCGGAGAATTGTGGATGAGCAGTTCTTC	CASSRRIVDEQFF	TRBV14	.	.	13	TRBJ2-1
TGTGCCAGCAGCCCCTGGGCCCAAGCTAACTATGGCTACACCTTC	CASSPWAQANYGYTF	TRBV7-2	.	.	15	TRBJ1-2
TGCGCCAGCAGCCACCCATTAGGGGCGAACACCGGGGAGCTGTTTTTT	CASSHPLGANTGELFF	TRBV4-1	.	.	16	TRBJ2-2
TGTGCCAGCAGTTACTCGAGGCTTCAGAACTATGGCTACACCTTC	CASSYSRLQNYGYTF	TRBV6-6	few	.	15	TRBJ1-2
TGCACCTGTTGGACTAGCGGGGATGAGCAGTTCTTC	CTCWTSGDEQFF	TRBV29-1	.	TRBD2	12	TRBJ2-1
TGCGCCAGCAGCCAAGATCGGGGGGCCACTGAAGCTTTCTTT	CASSQDRGATEAFF	TRBV4-3	.	.	14	TRBJ1-1
TGCGCCAGCAGCAAGGACAGGGACGGCGCTTTCTTT	CASSKDRDGAFF	TRBV5-1	.	TRBD1	12	TRBJ1-1
TGTGCTAGTGGTTTGGCCGGGGGGAAAGAGACCCAGTACTTC	CASGLAGGKETQYF	TRBV12-5	.	TRBD2	14	TRBJ2-5
TGTGCCAGCAGTTTGACACCGTATAGCAATCAGCCCCAGCATTTT	CASSLTPYSNQPQHF	TRBV28	.	.	15	TRBJ1-5
TGCGCCAGCAGCCATACGGGCGGGTATAGCAATCAGCCCCAGCATTTT	CASSHTGGYSNQPQHF	TRBV4-1	few	.	16	TRBJ1-5
TGTGCCAGCAGCTTCCACCCGTCACTTCGGGAGCAGTTCTTC	CASSFHPSLREQFF	TRBV27	.	.	14	TRBJ2-1
TGTGCCAGCAGTGTGGGGCCGGTTTCACCCCTCCACTTT	CASSVGPVSPLHF	TRBV6-5	.	.	13	TRBJ1-6
TGCGCCAGCAGCCCGGACAGGGACGGGGAGCTGTTTTTT	CASSPDRDGELFF	TRBV5-1	few	TRBD1	13	TRBJ2-2
TGCAGCGTTGCCCCCCTGACAGAAACCAATGGCTACACCTTC	CSVAPLTETNGYTF	TRBV29-1	.	.	14	TRBJ1-2
TGTGCCAGCAGCGTAGTTAGCGGGGGGGCAGGAGATACGCAGTATTTT	CASSVVSGGAGDTQYF	TRBV9	.	TRBD2	16	TRBJ2-3
TGTGCCAGTAGTAGGGGCTCCGGGACAGGGAGTGGGGCCAACGTCCTGACTTTC	CASSRGSGTGSGANVLTF	TRBV19	.	TRBD1	18	TRBJ2-6
TGTGCCAGCAGCTTACTAAAAGCCGCGGGGGGCCCCCGCTACGAGCAGTACTTC	CASSLLKAAGGPRYEQYF	TRBV11-2	.	TRBD2	18	TRBJ2-7
TGTGCCAGCAGCGTAGGTGGACTCCAAGAGACCCAGTACTTC	CASSVGGLQETQYF	TRBV9	.	.	14	TRBJ2-5
TGTGCCAGCAAAGGGACAGATAGCAATCAGCCCCAGCATTTT	CASKGTDSNQPQHF	TRBV6-1	few	TRBD1	14	TRBJ1-5
TGTGCCAGCAGCTTGGGACAGGAGAACACTGAAGCTTTCTTT	CASSLGQENTEAFF	TRBV7-9	few	TRBD1	14	TRBJ1-1
TGTGCCATCAGTACCGGGACCCAGGGGCACTATGGCTACACCTTC	CAISTGTQGHYGYTF	TRBV10-3	.	.	15	TRBJ1-2
TGTGCTAGTGGTCCCCGGGACAGAGCTAATCAGCCCCAGCATTTT	CASGPRDRANQPQHF	TRBV12-5	.	TRBD1	15	TRBJ1-5